This T cell receptor (beta chain) derives from a study of T cells after somatic rescue of genetic block. Sequencing used immunoSEQ multiplex PCR; TCRdb keeps in-frame clones, though not all of them. The repertoire consists of approximately 70,000 clones, with approximately 91% occurring once and the leading ten covering approximately 2.7%. The length of the CDR3 is 16 residues. Germline CDR1 is MGHDK and CDR2 is SYGVNS. After removal of 0 bases from V and 5 bases from J, the junction contained 7 bases not matched to a gene. The receptor was isolated from a man aged 25 to 40. The specimen was peripheral blood mononuclear cells (PBMCs). The V call is TRBV25-1, the J call TRBJ2-1, with TRBD2 matching over 7 bases. The DNA of the CDR3 is TGTGCCAGCAGTGAATATCGGGGGGTGTGGGACAATGAGCAGTTCTTC. As protein: CASSEYRGVWDNEQFF.